The 4 T cell receptor beta chains in this list originate from one sample, sequenced in a study of shared clonotypes between healthy human individuals. Clones were sequenced by immunoSEQ multiplex PCR, and TCRdb holds only the in-frame ones, with some missing. The table includes about 980,000 clones, over 60% detected once. Material for sequencing was memory CD4+ T cells sorted from blood. Subset here: CD45RA-negative fraction. These receptors were obtained from a man aged 18 to 35 in good health.

V usage is TRBV28 and J usage is TRBJ1-4; D perhaps matches TRBD1 (6 bases). Trimming pared 5 bases from V and 0 bases from J, leaving 7 bases between. This CDR3 region has 14 residues. Germline-derived CDR1 and CDR2 are MDHEN and SYDVKM. The CDR3 DNA is TGTGCCAGCAGTCGGACAGCAACTAATGAAAAACTGTTTTTT. Translated: CASSRTATNEKLFF.

On this clone: Compared with germline, one end of the junction differs, possibly owing to a read error. This rearrangement joins TRBV28 to TRBJ2-7, with D tentatively TRBD2 (7 bases). The germline gives CDR1 MDHEN, CDR2 SYDVKM. This CDR3 is built from 14 residues. CDR3 region: CASSRGGSSHEQYF. The CDR3 bases are TGTGCCAGCTCGAGGGGGGGAAGCTCCCACGAGCAGTACTTC.

The rearrangement links TRBV29-1 to TRBJ1-2, with a weak D call TRBD1 (5 bases). Germline V lookup: CDR1 SQVTM, CDR2 ANQGSEA. V lost 3 bases and J lost 8, with 22 bases in between. This CDR3 has 15 amino acids. CDR3 nucleotide sequence: TGCAGCGTTGATTTTGGACAAGGGCTAACGAGGGGCTACACCTTC. As protein: CSVDFGQGLTRGYTF.

The chain is built from TRBV5-1 and TRBJ2-5; D gene unclear. CDR1 is SGHRS and CDR2 is YFSETQ in the germline V gene. The length of the CDR3 is 13 residues. With 5 bases removed from V and 1 base from J, the gap between germline ends came to 9 bases. As DNA, the CDR3 is TGCGCCAGCAGGTGGGAAACCCAAGAGACCCAGTACTTC. This encodes CASRWETQETQYF.